Listed below are T cell receptor beta chains from one sample, sequenced in a study of blood T cell repertoires in COVID-19. Profiled with immunoSEQ multiplex PCR; TCRdb holds only in-frame clones, not every one. The table has some 66,000 clones, approximately 86% seen once; the top ten hold approximately 6.6%. The sequenced material came from peripheral blood. The receptor set was obtained from a man between 60 and 75 years old with acute or convalescent COVID-19. The CDR3 runs from the conserved cysteine through the conserved F or W. The D gene is left open where the match is weak. A clone size is listed for some rows: how often the clone was seen (once, few, many), or a class if it is expanded.

j_call	v_call	clone_size	d_call	cdr3_aa	cdr3_nt
TRBJ1-1	TRBV18	-	-	CASSPRDANTEAFF	TGTGCCAGCTCACCGAGGGATGCGAACACTGAAGCTTTCTTT
TRBJ2-1	TRBV3-1/TRBV3-2	once	-	CASSQDWGDNEQFF	TGTGCCAGCAGCCAAGATTGGGGGGACAATGAGCAGTTCTTC
TRBJ1-2	TRBV7-2	-	-	CASSLKPTGNPHF	TGTGCCAGCAGCTTAAAGCCGACGGGAAACCCACATTTC
TRBJ2-7	TRBV7-8	-	-	CASSHLAKEGEQYF	TGTGCCAGCAGTCATCTAGCGAAGGAAGGGGAGCAGTACTTC
TRBJ1-4	TRBV19	-	-	CASSRTGEKLFF	TGTGCCAGTAGTAGAACAGGGGAAAAACTGTTTTTT
TRBJ1-1	TRBV19	-	-	CASSPGGRNSEAFF	TGTGCCAGTAGCCCGGGGGGCCGGAACTCTGAAGCTTTCTTT
TRBJ2-3	TRBV19	-	-	CASSIAGSPTDTQYF	TGTGCCAGTAGTATAGCCGGGTCTCCTACAGATACGCAGTATTTT
TRBJ1-3	TRBV20-1	few	-	CSASAQGNTIYF	TGCAGTGCTAGTGCCCAGGGAAACACCATATATTTT
TRBJ2-7	TRBV5-1	-	TRBD1	CASGFRDRSDEQYF	TGCGCCAGCGGGTTCCGGGACAGATCCGACGAGCAGTACTTC
TRBJ2-2	TRBV6-2/TRBV6-3	-	-	CASSQGWNTGELFF	TGTGCCAGCAGTCAGGGATGGAACACCGGGGAGCTGTTTTTT
TRBJ1-5	TRBV2	few	-	CASSTAGQINQPQHF	TGTGCCAGCAGCACCGCGGGGCAGATCAATCAGCCCCAGCATTTT
TRBJ1-1	TRBV2	-	TRBD1	CASSGTGGALAFF	TGTGCCAGCAGTGGAACAGGGGGCGCGTTAGCTTTCTTT
TRBJ1-1	TRBV2	-	-	CASSEITGQNTEAFF	TGTGCCAGCAGTGAAATTACAGGGCAGAACACTGAAGCTTTCTTT
TRBJ2-5	TRBV10-2	once	TRBD1	CATGQVQETQYF	TGCGCCACAGGACAGGTCCAAGAGACCCAGTACTTC
TRBJ2-2	TRBV5-1	-	-	CASSLWEDGELFF	TGCGCCAGCAGCTTGTGGGAGGACGGGGAGCTGTTTTTT
TRBJ1-5	TRBV6-2/TRBV6-3	-	-	CASSPDGGGNQPQHF	TGTGCCAGCAGTCCCGATGGGGGCGGCAATCAGCCCCAGCATTTT
TRBJ1-1	TRBV6-5	-	-	CASSDRPVTEAFF	TGTGCCAGCAGCGACAGGCCGGTCACTGAAGCTTTCTTT